These T cell receptor beta chains were read from a single sample in a study of regulatory T cells in long-lasting Graves disease. Via MiXCR, TCRdb re-called the multiplex PCR reads, giving one row per CDR3 protein. The table lists roughly 300,000 distinct CDR3 sequences, around 20% of them singletons. The source was peripheral blood mononuclear cells (PBMCs), collected when the disease was refractory, from a patient treated with antithyroid drugs. The receptors were sampled from a female donor with Graves disease. Both conserved end residues are trimmed from each CDR3. Fields, in order: V gene, clone size, J gene, CDR3 protein. Clone size is shown for a subset of rows, as once, few, many or a class of expanded clone.

v_gene: TRBV7-9
abundance: NA
j_gene: TRBJ2-5
CDR3aa: ASSLARWAQETQY

v_gene: TRBV4-1
abundance: many
j_gene: TRBJ1-1
CDR3aa: ASSQEGVGGTEAF

v_gene: TRBV25-1
abundance: few
j_gene: TRBJ1-1
CDR3aa: ASASTGIVGAF

v_gene: TRBV28
abundance: many
j_gene: TRBJ2-2
CDR3aa: ASSTIQGTGELF

v_gene: TRBV24-1
abundance: NA
j_gene: TRBJ2-7
CDR3aa: ATSVGAFYEQY

v_gene: TRBV19
abundance: few
j_gene: TRBJ1-1
CDR3aa: ASSIRRGAAEAF

v_gene: TRBV6-2/TRBV6-3
abundance: NA
j_gene: TRBJ1-1
CDR3aa: ASSVKGPTNTEAF

v_gene: TRBV5-4
abundance: many
j_gene: TRBJ1-5
CDR3aa: ASSSSGQPNQPQH

v_gene: TRBV6-1
abundance: NA
j_gene: TRBJ2-5
CDR3aa: ASKGLAGGPLQETQY

v_gene: TRBV7-6
abundance: few
j_gene: TRBJ2-5
CDR3aa: ASSLRTSGPPTQY

v_gene: TRBV14
abundance: NA
j_gene: TRBJ2-5
CDR3aa: ASSQLSGPQETQY

v_gene: TRBV11-2
abundance: many
j_gene: TRBJ1-4
CDR3aa: ASSPGFYEKLF

v_gene: TRBV20-1
abundance: many
j_gene: TRBJ1-5
CDR3aa: SARPSGISNQPQH

v_gene: TRBV13
abundance: many
j_gene: TRBJ1-4
CDR3aa: ASSLRVQNEKLF